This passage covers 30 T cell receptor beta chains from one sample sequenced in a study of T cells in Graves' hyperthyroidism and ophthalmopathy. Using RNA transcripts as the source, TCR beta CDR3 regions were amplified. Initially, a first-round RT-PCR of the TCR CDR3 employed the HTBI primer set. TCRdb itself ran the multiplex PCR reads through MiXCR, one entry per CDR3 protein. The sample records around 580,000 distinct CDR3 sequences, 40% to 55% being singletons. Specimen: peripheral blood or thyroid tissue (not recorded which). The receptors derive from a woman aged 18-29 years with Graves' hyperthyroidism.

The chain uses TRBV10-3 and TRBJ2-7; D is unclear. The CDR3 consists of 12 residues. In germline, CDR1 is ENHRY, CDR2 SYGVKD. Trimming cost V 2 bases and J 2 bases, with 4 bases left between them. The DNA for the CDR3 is TGTGCCATCAGTGAGACCGCCTACGAGCAGTACTTC. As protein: CAISETAYEQYF.

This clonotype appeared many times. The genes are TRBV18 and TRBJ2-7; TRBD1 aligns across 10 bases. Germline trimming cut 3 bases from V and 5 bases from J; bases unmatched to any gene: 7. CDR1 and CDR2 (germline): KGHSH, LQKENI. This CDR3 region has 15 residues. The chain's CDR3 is CASSPGTGVANEQYF. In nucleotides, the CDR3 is TGTGCCAGCTCACCCGGGACAGGGGTAGCGAACGAGCAGTACTTC.

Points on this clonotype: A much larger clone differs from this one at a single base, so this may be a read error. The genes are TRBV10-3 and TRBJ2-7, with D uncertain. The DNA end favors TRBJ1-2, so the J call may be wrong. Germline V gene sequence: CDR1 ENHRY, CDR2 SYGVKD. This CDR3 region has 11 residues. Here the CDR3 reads CAIRGFVGYTF. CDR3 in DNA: TGTGCCATCAGAGGGTTCGTAGGCTACACCTTC.

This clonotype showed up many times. In nucleotides, the CDR3 is TGCAGTGCTACAGTAGGGGGCAATCAGCCCCAGCATTTT. Protein product: CSATVGGNQPQHF. The genes are TRBV20-1 and TRBJ1-5; D is perhaps TRBD1 (5 bases). V dropped 4 bases and J dropped 2 bases, with 9 bases sitting between them. Germline CDR1 and CDR2: DFQATT and SNEGSKA (reference sequence). The CDR3 has 13 residues.

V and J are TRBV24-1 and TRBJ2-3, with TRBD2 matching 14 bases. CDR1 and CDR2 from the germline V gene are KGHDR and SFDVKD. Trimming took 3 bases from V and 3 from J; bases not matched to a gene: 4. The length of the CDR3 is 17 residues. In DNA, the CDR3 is TGTGCCACCAGTGATACCGGGACTAGCGGGAGAACAGATACGCAGTATTTT. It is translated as CATSDTGTSGRTDTQYF.

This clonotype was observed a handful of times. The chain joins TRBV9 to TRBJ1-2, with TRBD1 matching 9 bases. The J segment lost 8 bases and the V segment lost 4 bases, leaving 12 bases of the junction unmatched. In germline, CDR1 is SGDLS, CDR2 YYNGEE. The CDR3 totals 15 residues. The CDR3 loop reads CASSPGQGAGGGYTF. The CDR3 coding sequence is TGTGCCAGCAGCCCGGGACAGGGTGCTGGAGGCGGCTACACCTTC.

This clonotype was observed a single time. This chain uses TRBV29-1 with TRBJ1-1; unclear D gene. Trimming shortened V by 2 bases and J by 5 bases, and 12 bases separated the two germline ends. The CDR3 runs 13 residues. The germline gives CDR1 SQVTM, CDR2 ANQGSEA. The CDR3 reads CSVESGTGTEAFF. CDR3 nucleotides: TGCAGCGTTGAAAGTGGTACGGGGACTGAAGCTTTCTTT.

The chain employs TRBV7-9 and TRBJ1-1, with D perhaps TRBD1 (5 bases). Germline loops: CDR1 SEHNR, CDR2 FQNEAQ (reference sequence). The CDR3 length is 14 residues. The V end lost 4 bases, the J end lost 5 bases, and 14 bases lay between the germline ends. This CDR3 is CASSSRQGRTEAFF. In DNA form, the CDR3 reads TGTGCCAGCAGCTCACGTCAGGGTCGGACTGAAGCTTTCTTT.

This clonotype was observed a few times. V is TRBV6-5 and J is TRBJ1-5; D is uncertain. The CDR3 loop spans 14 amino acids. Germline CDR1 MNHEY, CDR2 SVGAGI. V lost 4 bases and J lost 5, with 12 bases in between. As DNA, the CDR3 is TGTGCCAGCAGTTCTGAGCCCGGGGATCAGCCCCAGCATTTT. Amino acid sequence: CASSSEPGDQPQHF.

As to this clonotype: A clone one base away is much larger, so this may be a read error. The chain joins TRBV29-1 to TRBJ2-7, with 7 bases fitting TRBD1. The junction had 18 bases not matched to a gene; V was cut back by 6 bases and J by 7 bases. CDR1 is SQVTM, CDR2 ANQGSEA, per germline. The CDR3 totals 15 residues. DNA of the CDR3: TGCAGCGTCTCGGACAGGTCCAAGGTGTACAATGAGCAGTACTTC. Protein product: CSVSDRSKVYNEQYF.

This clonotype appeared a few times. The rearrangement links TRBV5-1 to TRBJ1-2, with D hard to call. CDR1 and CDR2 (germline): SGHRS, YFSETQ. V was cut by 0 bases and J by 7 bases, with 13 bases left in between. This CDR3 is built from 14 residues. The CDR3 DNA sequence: TGCGCCAGCAGCTTGGGGCCCGGTGAGCGTGGCTACACCTTC. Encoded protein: CASSLGPGERGYTF.

Here the CDR3 DNA reads TGTGCCATCAGCTCGGACAGGGGCGAGACCCAGTACTTC. Translating it yields CAISSDRGETQYF. The chain is built from TRBV10-3 and TRBJ2-5; 9 nucleotides match TRBD1. Trimming took 6 bases from V and 5 from J; bases not matched to a gene: 4. Germline CDR1 reads ENHRY; CDR2 reads SYGVKD. The CDR3 extends over 13 amino acids.

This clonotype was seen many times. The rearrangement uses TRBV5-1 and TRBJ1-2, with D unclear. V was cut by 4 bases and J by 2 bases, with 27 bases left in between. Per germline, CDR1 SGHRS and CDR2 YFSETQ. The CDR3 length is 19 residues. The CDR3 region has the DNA TGCGCCAGCAGCGGCTACTCCGGGAAACCAACGGGGAGAAACTATGGCTACACCTTC. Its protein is CASSGYSGKPTGRNYGYTF.

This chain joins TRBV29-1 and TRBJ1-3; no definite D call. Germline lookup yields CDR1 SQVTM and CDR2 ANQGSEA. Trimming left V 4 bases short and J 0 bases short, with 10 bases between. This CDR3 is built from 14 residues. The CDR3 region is CSVVADSSGNTIYF. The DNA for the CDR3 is TGCAGCGTTGTTGCGGATAGCTCTGGAAACACCATATATTTT.

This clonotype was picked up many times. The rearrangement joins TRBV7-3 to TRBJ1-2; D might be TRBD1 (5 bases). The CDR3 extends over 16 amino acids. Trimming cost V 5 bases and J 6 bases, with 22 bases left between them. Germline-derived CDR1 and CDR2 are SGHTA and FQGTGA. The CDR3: CASSPGGSGLIDGYTF. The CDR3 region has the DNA TGTGCCAGCAGCCCGGGGGGGTCGGGGTTGATTGATGGCTACACCTTC.

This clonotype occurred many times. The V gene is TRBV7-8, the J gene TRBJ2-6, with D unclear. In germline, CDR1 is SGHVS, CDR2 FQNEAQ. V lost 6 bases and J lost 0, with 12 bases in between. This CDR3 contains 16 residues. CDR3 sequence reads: CASRHPWRSGANVLTF. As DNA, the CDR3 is TGTGCCAGCAGGCATCCATGGCGCTCTGGGGCCAACGTCCTGACTTTC.

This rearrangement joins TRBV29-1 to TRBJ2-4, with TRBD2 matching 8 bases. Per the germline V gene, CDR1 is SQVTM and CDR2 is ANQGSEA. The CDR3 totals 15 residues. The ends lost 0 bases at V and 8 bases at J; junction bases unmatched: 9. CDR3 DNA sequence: TGCAGCGTTGAAGATACGGGCAGTAGCGGGGACATTCAGTACTTC. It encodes CSVEDTGSSGDIQYF.

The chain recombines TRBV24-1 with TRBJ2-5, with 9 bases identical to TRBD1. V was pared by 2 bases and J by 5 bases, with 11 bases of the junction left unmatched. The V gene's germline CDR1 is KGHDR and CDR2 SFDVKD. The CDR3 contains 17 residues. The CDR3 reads CATSDSLRDRVSETQYF. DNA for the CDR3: TGTGCCACCAGTGATTCCCTCCGGGACAGGGTATCTGAGACCCAGTACTTC.

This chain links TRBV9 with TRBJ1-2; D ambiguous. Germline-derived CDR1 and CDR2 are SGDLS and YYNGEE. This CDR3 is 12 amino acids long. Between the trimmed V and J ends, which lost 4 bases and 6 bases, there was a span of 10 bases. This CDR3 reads CASSPFMNGYTF. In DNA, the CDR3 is TGTGCCAGCAGCCCATTTATGAATGGCTACACCTTC.

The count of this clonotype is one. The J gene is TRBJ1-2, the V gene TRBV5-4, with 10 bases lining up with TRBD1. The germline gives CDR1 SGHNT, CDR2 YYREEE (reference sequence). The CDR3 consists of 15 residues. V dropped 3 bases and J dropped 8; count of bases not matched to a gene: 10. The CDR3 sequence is CASSYDGQGGRGYTF. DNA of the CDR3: TGTGCCAGCAGCTACGACGGACAGGGGGGTCGAGGCTACACCTTC.

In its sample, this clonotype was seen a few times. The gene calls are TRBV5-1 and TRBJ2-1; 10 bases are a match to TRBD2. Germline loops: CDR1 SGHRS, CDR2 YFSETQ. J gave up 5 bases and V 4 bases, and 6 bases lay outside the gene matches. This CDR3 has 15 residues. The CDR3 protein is CASSLLAGVHNEQFF. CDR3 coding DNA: TGCGCCAGCAGCCTGCTAGCGGGAGTTCACAATGAGCAGTTCTTC. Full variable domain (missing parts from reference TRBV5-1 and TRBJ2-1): KAGVTQTPRYLIKTRGQQVTLSCSPISGHRSVSWYQQTPGQGLQFLFEYFSETQRNKGNFPGRFSGRQFSNSRSEMNVSTLELGDSALYLCASSLLAGVHNEQFFGPGTRLTVL.

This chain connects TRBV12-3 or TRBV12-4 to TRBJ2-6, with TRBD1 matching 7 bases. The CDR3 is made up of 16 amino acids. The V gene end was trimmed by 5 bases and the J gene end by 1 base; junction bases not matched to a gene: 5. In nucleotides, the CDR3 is TGTGCCAGCAGTAGAACAGGGGAATCTGGGGCCAACGTCCTGACTTTC. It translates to CASSRTGESGANVLTF.

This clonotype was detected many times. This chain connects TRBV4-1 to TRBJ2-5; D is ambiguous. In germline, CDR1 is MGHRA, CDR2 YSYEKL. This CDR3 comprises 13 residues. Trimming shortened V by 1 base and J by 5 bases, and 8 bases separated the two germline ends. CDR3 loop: CASSQAPWETQYF. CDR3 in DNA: TGCGCCAGCAGCCAAGCACCCTGGGAGACCCAGTACTTC.

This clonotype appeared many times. In DNA form, the CDR3 reads TGTGCCAGCAGTCTCAACGGACAGGGCTACGAGCAGTACTTC. It specifies CASSLNGQGYEQYF. The chain carries TRBV7-6 and TRBJ2-7; 8 nucleotides match TRBD1. Germline loops: CDR1 SGHVS, CDR2 FNYEAQ. CDR3 length: 14 amino acids. V shed 6 bases, J shed 3 bases, and the junction held 7 bases outside the gene matches. The full variable domain, rest sourced from reference TRBV7-6 and TRBJ2-7, is GAGVSQSPRYKVTKRGQDVALRCDPISGHVSLYWYRQALGQGPEFLTYFNYEAQQDKSGLPNDRFSAERPEGSISTLTIQRTEQRDSAMYRCASSLNGQGYEQYFGPGTRLTVT.

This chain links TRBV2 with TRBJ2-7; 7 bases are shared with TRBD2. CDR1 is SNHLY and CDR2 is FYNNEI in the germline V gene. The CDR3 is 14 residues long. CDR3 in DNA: TGTGCGGGAAGGCGGGGGTCATCCTACAATGAGCAGTACTTC. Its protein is CAGRRGSSYNEQYF. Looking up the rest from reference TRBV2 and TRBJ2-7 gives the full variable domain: EPEVTQTPSHQVTQMGQEVILRCVPISNHLYFYWYRQILGQKVEFLVSFYNNEISEKSEIFDDQFSVERPDGSNFTLKIRSTKLEDSAMYFCAGRRGSSYNEQYFGPGTRLTVT.

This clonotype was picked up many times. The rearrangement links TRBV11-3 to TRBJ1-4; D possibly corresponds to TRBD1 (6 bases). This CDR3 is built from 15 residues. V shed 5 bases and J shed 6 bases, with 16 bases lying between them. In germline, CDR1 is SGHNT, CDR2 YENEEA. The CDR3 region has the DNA TGTGCCAGCAGCATAGGGGGGAGCGTGGATGAAAAACTGTTTTTT. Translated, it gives CASSIGGSVDEKLFF.

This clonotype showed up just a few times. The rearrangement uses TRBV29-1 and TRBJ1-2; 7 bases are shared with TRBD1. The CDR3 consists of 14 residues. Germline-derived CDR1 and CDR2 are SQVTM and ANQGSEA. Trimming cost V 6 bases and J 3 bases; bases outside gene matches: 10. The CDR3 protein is CSVADREGDYGYTF. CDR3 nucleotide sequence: TGCAGCGTAGCCGACAGGGAAGGGGACTATGGCTACACCTTC.

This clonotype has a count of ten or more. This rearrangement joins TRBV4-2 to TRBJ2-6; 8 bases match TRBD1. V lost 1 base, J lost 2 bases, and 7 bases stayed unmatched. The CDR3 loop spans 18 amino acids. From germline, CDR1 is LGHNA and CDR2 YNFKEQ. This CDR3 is CASSQAPTGETGANVLTF. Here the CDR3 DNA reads TGTGCCAGCAGCCAAGCCCCGACAGGGGAGACTGGGGCCAACGTCCTGACTTTC.

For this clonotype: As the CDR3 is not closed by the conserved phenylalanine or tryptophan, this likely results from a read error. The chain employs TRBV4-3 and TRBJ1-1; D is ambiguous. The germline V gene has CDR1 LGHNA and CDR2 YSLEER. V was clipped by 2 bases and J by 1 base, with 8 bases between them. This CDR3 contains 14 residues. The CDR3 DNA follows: TGCGCCAGCAGCCAAAAATCAGGGAACACTGAAGCTTTCTCT. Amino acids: CASSQKSGNTEAFS.

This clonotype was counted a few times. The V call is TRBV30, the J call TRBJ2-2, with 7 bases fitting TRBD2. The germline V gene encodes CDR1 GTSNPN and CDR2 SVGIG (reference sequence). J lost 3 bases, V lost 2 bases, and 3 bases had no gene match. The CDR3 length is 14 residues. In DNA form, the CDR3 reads TGTGCCTGGAGTCGGCTAGCGGACACCGGGGAGCTGTTTTTT. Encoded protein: CAWSRLADTGELFF.